This record concerns one TCR beta chain sequence. Which antigen it targets is not known. Per-base quality was not reported, and no clone a single base away is much larger than it. The cohort consisted of 600 to 700 healthy bone marrow donors. At the time of sampling, every cohort member was nominally healthy, though immune exposures that went unrecorded were likely present. The donor was CMV seropositive and belonged to the group of 250 to 300 seropositive cohort members. Each donor provided a peripheral blood sample, and peripheral blood mononuclear cells were used for TCR beta sequencing. The Qiagen DNeasy Blood Extraction Kit was used to extract genomic DNA from the blood cell samples. These data originate in a study of cytomegalovirus exposure and HLA in healthy donors (dated by TCRdb to 2015 to 2018). In the study overall: An earlier analysis of approximately 640 of the donors reported 250 to 300 Gb of sequence data and 100 million to 130 million unique TCR beta sequences from approximately 180 million T cells. An early release covering roughly 580 HLA-typed donors comprised approximately 290 gigabases of sequencing data and around 85 million unique TCR sequences. The genetic ancestry cluster associated with self-reported Caucasian donors included over 65% of the approximately 410 genotyped donors. The aim of the study was to test whether cataloging public T cell receptors could identify signatures of past pathogen exposure. The study profiled the T cell repertoires of some 610 subjects by immunosequencing and related them to cytomegalovirus serostatus. In addition to the first cohort of 650 to 800 subjects, a separate validation cohort of 130 or so different subjects was used. To predict cytomegalovirus infection status, the study combined high-throughput TCR immunosequencing, statistical association of individual TCRs with disease status, and machine learning. In a later analysis, previously published TCR beta repertoires from 600 to 850 donors were re-analyzed and high-resolution HLA genotyping was added so that TCR occurrence patterns could be studied. Rather than drawing on any new phenotypic data, the later analysis identified candidate immune exposures from TCR beta sequences and the way those sequences occurred across donors. An earlier analysis of 500 to 650 of the donors applied high-throughput TCR beta sequencing to assess whether each TCR beta V gene segment acted as functional or pseudogenic. Donor age, sex, ethnicity and CMV serostatus were compiled together with the repertoire data. In a later genetic analysis, genome-wide SNP genotypes for about 65% of the roughly 670 donors were used, and that subset was treated as a discovery cohort. All discovery cohort repertoires had been generated using a single sequencing platform. Class I and class II HLA loci were covered by the typing at four-digit resolution. The number of typed donors differed by locus: roughly 629-640 for A, B, C, DRB1 and DQB1; roughly 510 for DQA1; 600 to 610 for DPA1; and around 490 for DPB1. Because of strong linkage in the cohort, four to six DR-DQ haplotypes were treated as single units for association and clustering. Among roughly 370 genotyped donors of the cohort, an average of 235,054 unique TCR beta nucleotide sequences were sequenced per donor, roughly 18% of them non-productive.

Inclusive of the bounding cysteine and phenylalanine, the CDR3 is 14 residues long. Kept here is only the CDR3 DNA, which spans 42 bases and is read in frame from base 1. CDR1 is given as LNHNV and CDR2 as YYDKDF, both from the germline V gene (reference sequence). V is reduced by 0 bases and J by 2 bases, leaving a spacing of 8 bases between them. The paper's findings and limits, for the study overall: HLA typing was unavailable for some donors at each locus, so association tests used only the typed subset. In a later genetic analysis, a missense DCLRE1C variant was associated with V-gene and J-gene trimming of TCR beta chains, and the association was replicated in an independent cohort. In vitro tests confirmed that a few of the cytomegalovirus-associated TCR beta chains recognize cytomegalovirus antigens. A further reported finding was that TCR beta sequences accurately predicted the HLA-A and HLA-B alleles for most subjects in the first cohort. According to a later analysis, parvovirus B19, influenza, CMV and Epstein-Barr virus appeared linked to several top co-occurrence clusters. This cohort had only TCR beta chains sequenced, and the lack of alpha or paired-chain data limited which features could be detected. Compared with equally common non-associated chains, HLA-associated TCR beta chains in a later analysis were more clonally expanded and had lower generation probabilities. At a false discovery rate of 0.05, a later analysis linked roughly 17,000 TCR beta sequences to specific HLA alleles. Cytomegalovirus status was reported to be diagnosed by the classifier with high specificity and sensitivity in both the original and validation cohorts. CMV serostatus was the only immune exposure information available for the cohort. A cluster of highly shared sequence variants was judged likely to be a technical artifact of the sequencing pipeline. The 87-base-pair reads could not distinguish some IMGT-functional V segments, including TRBV6-2 and TRBV6-3, so those segments were excluded. When HLA alleles, especially DR and DQ, strongly co-occurred, attributing TCR associations to individual alleles was difficult. A later genetic analysis reported fewer N-insertions in productive TCRs among donors in an Asian-associated ancestry cluster than the roughly 700-donor mean. In a later analysis, TCR association rates were found to vary across HLA loci, with the most associated TCRs seen for DRB1 alleles and the fewest for HLA-C alleles. The study gave a list of about 170 TCR beta chains associated with cytomegalovirus. According to a later analysis, most CMV-associated TCR beta chains appeared to be HLA-restricted, and the HLA associations seemed to be driven largely by CMV exposure. Roughly uniform sequencing depth across donors was assumed in presence/absence analyses, although this assumption may not hold. Most TCR sequences were seen in very few donors, while some public TCRs were found in many individuals. Correlated functional status among segregating V segments might reflect linkage disequilibrium, but an unknown experimental factor could not be ruled out. Over 15 rarely observed V segments, including chromosome 9 orphons, were excluded from the earlier analysis of approximately 500 of the donors because counts were too low. The authors suggested that the approach could potentially be generalized to other disease states and immunological phenotypes. In an earlier analysis of approximately 590 of the donors, most TCR beta V segments were observed in productive rearrangements about 87% or about 30% of the time, broadly matching IMGT annotations.

Receptor libraries were prepared by the immunoSEQ multiplex PCR assay. The multiplex PCR relied on a mix of 60 forward primers for TCR Vbeta segments and 13 reverse primers for TCR Jbeta segments. The CDR3 region of rearranged TCR beta genes was amplified from genomic DNA by a multiplex PCR assay. Amplified TCR beta libraries were sequenced as 87-base-pair reads on the Illumina HiSeq System. The study's own analysis went as follows. In a later analysis, some 80 million unique TCR beta chains were counted across the 500 to 700 repertoires, and approximately 11 million of these chains were shared by at least two donors. Raw reads were error-corrected and collapsed into unique sequences by a nearest-neighbor algorithm in which closely related sequences were merged to remove PCR and sequencing errors. V, D and J gene segments were assigned by aligning CDR3 sequences to IMGT reference sequences. For a sequence to be retained, a match of at least six nucleotides to both a V gene segment and a J gene segment was required. A rearrangement counted as productive if the CDR3 had no stop codons and remained in frame with V and J, and every other rearrangement counted as non-productive. CDR3 was defined according to IMGT convention as the region running from the second conserved V-encoded cysteine to the conserved J-encoded phenylalanine. In an earlier analysis of approximately 590 of the donors, sequences lacking an unambiguous match to a single V gene segment were excluded. An earlier analysis of 500 to 700 of the donors classified V segments as functional when productive rearrangements were above 56.7% and as segregating when the standard deviation between donors was above 5%. To diagnose cytomegalovirus status from the catalog of TCR beta chain sequences, a statistical classification framework was built. A later analysis assigned V and J genes by comparing TCR nucleotide sequences with IMGT/GENE-DB human TR gene sequences. In a later analysis, CDR3 sequences and most-parsimonious VDJ recombination scenarios were assigned using the TCRdist pipeline. A later analysis defined each TCR beta chain by its CDR3 amino acid sequence plus V-gene family, and excluded reads lacking a unique V-gene family. To address suspected cross-contamination and a sequencing artifact, a later analysis removed 592 highly shared, low-generation-probability nucleotide sequences. In a later analysis, a clonal expansion index was calculated for each public chain from normalized within-repertoire ranks of inferred template counts. In a later analysis, generation probabilities were computed using a VDJ recombination model fitted to out-of-frame rearrangements, and the results were checked against IGoR. Hypergeometric tests were used in a later analysis to score TCR-TCR, TCR-HLA and TCR-CMV co-occurrence, with a repertoire-size bias correction applied to the TCR pairs. A later analysis estimated false discovery rates by permuting HLA or CMV assignments 20 times. In a later analysis, co-occurring TCRs were grouped using DBSCAN, with TCRdist sequence similarity added in when clustering inside HLA-allele-positive subsets. Co-occurrence clustering excluded repertoires with fewer than 30,000 or more than 120,000 public chains, plus five with anomalous nucleotide sharing. TCRdb re-hosts the immuneACCESS table, in-frame sequences only. Its copies lack some clones; in the studies checked, an unresolved V gene accounts for under half of them, and the cause for the rest is not known. The DNA gave D and trimming, while V, J and clone size come from that table. The sample table holds about 240,000 clones, of which around 80% were seen once. 4.5% to 6% of the sample lies in the top ten.

The chain couples TRBV15 to TRBJ2-7, with a tentative D gene TRBD2 over 5 matching bases. The sample taken for sequencing was PBMCs. The source of this sequence is a woman aged 40 to 50 in good health and CMV-seropositive. The DNA sequence follows: TGTGCCACCAGCAGAGATAGCGCAGCCTACGAGCAGTACTTC. This translates into CATSRDSAAYEQYF.